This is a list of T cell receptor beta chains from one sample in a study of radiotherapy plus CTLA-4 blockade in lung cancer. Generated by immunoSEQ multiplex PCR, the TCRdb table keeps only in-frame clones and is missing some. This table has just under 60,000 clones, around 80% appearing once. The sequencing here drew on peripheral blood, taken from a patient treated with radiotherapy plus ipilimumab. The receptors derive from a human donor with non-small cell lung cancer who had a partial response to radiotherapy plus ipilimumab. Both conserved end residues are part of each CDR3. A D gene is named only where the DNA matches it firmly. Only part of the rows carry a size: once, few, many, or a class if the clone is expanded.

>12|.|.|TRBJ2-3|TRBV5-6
CASSYRVDTQYF
TGTGCCAGCAGCTACAGGGTGGATACGCAGTATTTT
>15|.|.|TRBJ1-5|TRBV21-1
CASSKHRFSNQPQHF
TGTGCCAGCAGCAAACACAGGTTTAGCAATCAGCCCCAGCATTTT
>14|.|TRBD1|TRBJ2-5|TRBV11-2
CASSPQGARETQYF
TGTGCCAGCAGCCCCCAGGGGGCCCGAGAGACCCAGTACTTC
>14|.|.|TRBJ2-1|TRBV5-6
CASSLVAGYNEQFF
TGTGCCAGCAGCTTGGTGGCAGGATACAATGAGCAGTTCTTC
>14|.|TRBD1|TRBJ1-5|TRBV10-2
CASRDRGPDQPQHF
TGCGCCAGCAGAGACAGGGGGCCCGATCAGCCCCAGCATTTT
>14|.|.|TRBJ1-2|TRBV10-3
CAISDSGNIYGYTF
TGTGCCATCAGTGATTCCGGGAACATCTATGGCTACACCTTC
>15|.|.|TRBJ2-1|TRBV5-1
CASSLDPTRDNEQFF
TGCGCCAGCAGCCTTGATCCGACGCGGGACAATGAGCAGTTCTTC
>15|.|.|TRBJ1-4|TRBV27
CASSPQPRRAEKLFF
TGTGCCAGCAGTCCGCAACCTCGGAGGGCCGAAAAACTGTTTTTT
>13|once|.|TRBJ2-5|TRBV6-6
CASRMTDGETQYF
TGTGCCAGCAGAATGACAGACGGGGAGACCCAGTACTTC
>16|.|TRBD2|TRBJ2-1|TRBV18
CASSPLPGLAGNEQFF
TGTGCCAGCTCACCTCTTCCGGGACTAGCGGGGAATGAGCAGTTCTTC
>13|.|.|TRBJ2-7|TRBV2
CASSTTQTYEQYF
TGTGCCAGCAGTACGACACAAACCTACGAGCAGTACTTC
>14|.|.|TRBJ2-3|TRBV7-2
CASSLSQPTDTQYF
TGTGCCAGCAGCTTATCACAGCCGACAGATACGCAGTATTTT
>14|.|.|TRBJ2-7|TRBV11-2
CASSLGGTWYEQYF
TGTGCCAGCAGCTTAGGAGGGACATGGTACGAGCAGTACTTC
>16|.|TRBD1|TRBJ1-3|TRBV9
CASSVGTGGSGNTIYF
TGTGCCAGCAGCGTAGGGACAGGGGGCTCTGGAAACACCATATATTTT
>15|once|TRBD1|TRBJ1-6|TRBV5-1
CASSLGGQGASPLHF
TGCGCCAGCAGCTTAGGAGGACAGGGAGCTTCACCCCTCCACTTT
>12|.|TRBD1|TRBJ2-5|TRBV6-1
CAGQGSSETQYF
TGTGCCGGACAGGGGAGTTCAGAGACCCAGTACTTC
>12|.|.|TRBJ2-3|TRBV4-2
CASSPSFDTQYF
TGTGCCAGCAGCCCTAGCTTTGATACGCAGTATTTT
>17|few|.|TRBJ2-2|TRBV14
CASSQSGGLLNTGELFF
TGTGCCAGCAGCCAGTCCGGGGGGCTACTGAACACCGGGGAGCTGTTTTTT
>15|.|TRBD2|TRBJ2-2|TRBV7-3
CASSTAGGRSGELFF
TGTGCCAGCAGCACAGCGGGGGGACGTAGCGGGGAGCTGTTTTTT
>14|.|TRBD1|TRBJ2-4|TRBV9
CASSGGTGRVIQYF
TGTGCCAGCAGCGGGGGGACAGGGAGAGTCATTCAGTACTTC
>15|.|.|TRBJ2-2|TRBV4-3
CASSQVLSRTGELFF
TGCGCCAGCAGCCAAGTGTTGAGCAGGACCGGGGAGCTGTTTTTT
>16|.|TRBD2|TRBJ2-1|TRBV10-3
CAITPAGTSTYNEQFF
TGTGCCATCACCCCCGCCGGGACTAGTACCTACAATGAGCAGTTCTTC
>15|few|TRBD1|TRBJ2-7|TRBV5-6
CASSLGQGGGYEQYF
TGTGCCAGCAGCTTAGGACAGGGTGGGGGATACGAGCAGTACTTC
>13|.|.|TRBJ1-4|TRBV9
CASSGGVNEKLFF
TGTGCCAGCAGCGGGGGGGTTAATGAAAAACTGTTTTTT
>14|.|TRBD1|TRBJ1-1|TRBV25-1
CASGTGTGSTEAFF
TGTGCCAGCGGCACCGGGACAGGGAGTACTGAAGCTTTCTTT
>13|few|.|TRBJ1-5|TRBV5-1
CASSLGQGQPQHF
TGCGCCAGCAGCTTGGGCCAGGGTCAGCCCCAGCATTTT
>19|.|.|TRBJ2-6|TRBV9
CASSPSLRQARGGANVLTF
TGTGCCAGCAGCCCGAGCCTCCGACAGGCCAGGGGAGGGGCCAACGTCCTGACTTTC
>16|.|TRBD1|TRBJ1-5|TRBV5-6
CASKTTGGTSNQPQHF
TGTGCCAGTAAGACAACAGGGGGCACCAGCAATCAGCCCCAGCATTTT
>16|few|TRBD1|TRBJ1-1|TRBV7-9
CASSSWGQGPDTEAFF
TGTGCCAGCAGCTCTTGGGGACAGGGACCGGACACTGAAGCTTTCTTT
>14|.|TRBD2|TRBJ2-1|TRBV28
CASSLHGGAYEQFF
TGTGCCAGCAGTTTACACGGGGGGGCCTATGAGCAGTTCTTC
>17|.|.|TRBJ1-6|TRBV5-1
CASSLEQGASYNSPLHF
TGCGCCAGCAGCCTAGAACAGGGAGCCTCCTATAATTCACCCCTCCACTTT
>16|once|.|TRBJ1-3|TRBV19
CASSTTGRISGNTIYF
TGTGCCAGTAGTACTACTGGGAGGATCTCTGGAAACACCATATATTTT
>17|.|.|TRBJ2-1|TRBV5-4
CASSPTGSLLNYNEQFF
TGTGCCAGCAGCCCAACGGGTAGCCTCCTAAACTACAATGAGCAGTTCTTC
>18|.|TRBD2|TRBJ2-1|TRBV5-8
CASSLGAQRGTSGYEQFF
TGTGCCAGCAGCTTGGGAGCCCAGCGGGGGACGAGCGGGTATGAGCAGTTCTTC
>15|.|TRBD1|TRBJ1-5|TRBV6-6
CASRETGASNQPQHF
TGTGCCAGCAGAGAAACAGGGGCCTCCAATCAGCCCCAGCATTTT
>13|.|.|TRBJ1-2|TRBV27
CASSLSADYGYTF
TGTGCCAGCAGTTTATCGGCAGACTATGGCTACACCTTC
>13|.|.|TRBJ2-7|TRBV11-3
CASSLGYSYEQYF
TGTGCCAGCAGCTTGGGCTACTCCTACGAGCAGTACTTC
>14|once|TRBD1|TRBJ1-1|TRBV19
CASRQGTGRTEAFF
TGTGCCAGTAGACAAGGGACAGGGAGAACTGAAGCTTTCTTT
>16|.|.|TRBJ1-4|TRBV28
CASSPLGGVDNEKLFF
TGTGCCAGCAGTCCCCTGGGGGGGGTGGATAATGAAAAACTGTTTTTT
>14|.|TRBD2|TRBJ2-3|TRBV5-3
CARSLQRGLDTQYF
TGTGCCAGAAGCTTGCAGCGGGGGCTGGATACGCAGTATTTT